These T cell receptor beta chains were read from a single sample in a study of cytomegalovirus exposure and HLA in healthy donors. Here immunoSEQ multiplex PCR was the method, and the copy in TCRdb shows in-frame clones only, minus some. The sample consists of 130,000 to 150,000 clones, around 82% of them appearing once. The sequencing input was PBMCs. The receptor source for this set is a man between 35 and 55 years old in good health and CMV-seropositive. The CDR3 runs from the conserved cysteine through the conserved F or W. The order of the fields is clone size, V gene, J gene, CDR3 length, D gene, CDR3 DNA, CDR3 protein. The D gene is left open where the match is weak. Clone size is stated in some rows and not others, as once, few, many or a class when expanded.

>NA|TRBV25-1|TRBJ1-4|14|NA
TGTGCCAGCAGTGAATGGAGGGATAATGAAAAACTGTTTTTT
CASSEWRDNEKLFF
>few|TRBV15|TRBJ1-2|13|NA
TGTGCCACCAGCAGAGATCTCGAGAAGGGCTACACCTTC
CATSRDLEKGYTF
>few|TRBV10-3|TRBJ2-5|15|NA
TGTGCCATCAGCCCCGATACAGGGAACCAAGAGACCCAGTACTTC
CAISPDTGNQETQYF
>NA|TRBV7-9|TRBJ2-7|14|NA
TGTGCCAGCAGCTTAGACAGGGAATCCTACGAGCAGTACTTC
CASSLDRESYEQYF
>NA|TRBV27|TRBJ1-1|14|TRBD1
TGTGCCAGCAGTTTGGGGACAGGGAACACTGAAGCTTTCTTT
CASSLGTGNTEAFF
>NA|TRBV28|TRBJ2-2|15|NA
TGTGCCAGCAGTTTAGGCGGAGCCATAACCGGGGAGCTGTTTTTT
CASSLGGAITGELFF
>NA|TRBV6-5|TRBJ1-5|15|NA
TGTGCCAGCAGTCCCGGGGGGGCGATTAATCAGCCCCAGCATTTT
CASSPGGAINQPQHF
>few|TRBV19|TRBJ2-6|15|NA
TGTGCCAGTAGCCTAGCCAGCTCTGGGGCCAACGTCCTGACTTTC
CASSLASSGANVLTF
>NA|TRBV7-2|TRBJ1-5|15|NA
TGTGCCAGCAGCCCCTCGGGGGAGCCTTGGGAGCCCCAGCATTTT
CASSPSGEPWEPQHF
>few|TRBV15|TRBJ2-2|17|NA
TGTGCCACCAGCAGAGGCCCCAGGGGGGCTGGGGCCGGGGAGCTGTTTTTT
CATSRGPRGAGAGELFF
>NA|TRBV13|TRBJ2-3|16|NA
TGTGCCAGCAGCTTAGTTACAGGGTGGCCCACAGATACGCAGTATTTT
CASSLVTGWPTDTQYF
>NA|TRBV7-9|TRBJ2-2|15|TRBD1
TGTGCCAGCAGCTCCGGACAGGCGAACACCGGGGAGCTGTTTTTT
CASSSGQANTGELFF
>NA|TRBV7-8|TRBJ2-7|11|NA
TGTGCCAGCACCTCTGAGTACGAGCAGTACTTC
CASTSEYEQYF
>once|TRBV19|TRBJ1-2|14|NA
TGTGCCAGTAGTATCCCACAGGGTTTTGATGGCTACACCTTC
CASSIPQGFDGYTF
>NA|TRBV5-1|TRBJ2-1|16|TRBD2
TGCGCCAGCAGCGCAACCCCGGGGGGGCTTTACAATGAGCAGTTCTTC
CASSATPGGLYNEQFF
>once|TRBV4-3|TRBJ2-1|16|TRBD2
TGCGCCAGCAGCGGGAAGACTAGCCTCTTCTCCGATGAGCAGTTCTTC
CASSGKTSLFSDEQFF
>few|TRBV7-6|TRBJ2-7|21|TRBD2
TGTGCCAGCAGCTCACTTCGGACTAGCGGGGGGGCGAGCCCATCGGACCACGAGCAGTACTTC
CASSSLRTSGGASPSDHEQYF
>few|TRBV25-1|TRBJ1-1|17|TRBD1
TGTGCCAGCAGTGGACCGGGACAGGGGGCGCATAACACTGAAGCTTTCTTT
CASSGPGQGAHNTEAFF
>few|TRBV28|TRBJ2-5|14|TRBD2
TGTGCCAGCAGTTTGGGGGGGAGCCAAGAGACCCAGTACTTC
CASSLGGSQETQYF
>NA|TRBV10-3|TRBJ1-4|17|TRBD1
TGTGCCATCAGTGAGGGACAGGGCCCGGCAACTAATGAAAAACTGTTTTTT
CAISEGQGPATNEKLFF
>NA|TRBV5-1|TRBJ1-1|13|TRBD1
TGCGCCAGCGGGACAGGATTGAACACTGAAGCTTTCTTT
CASGTGLNTEAFF
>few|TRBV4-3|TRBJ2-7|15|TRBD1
TGCGCCAGCAGCCAAGATGGGACAGGGGTCTACGAGCAGTACTTC
CASSQDGTGVYEQYF
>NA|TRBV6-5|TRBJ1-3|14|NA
TGTGCCAGCAGCTTTGGGGAGAAGAGAAACACCATATATTTT
CASSFGEKRNTIYF
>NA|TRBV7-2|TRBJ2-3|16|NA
TGTGCCAGCAGACGACTGGGCGGGGGCAGCGCAGATACGCAGTATTTT
CASRRLGGGSADTQYF
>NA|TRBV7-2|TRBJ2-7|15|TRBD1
TGTGCCAGCAGCACCGCCCCCGGGACAGGATACGAGCAGTACTTC
CASSTAPGTGYEQYF
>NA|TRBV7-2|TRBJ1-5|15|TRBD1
TGTGCCAGCAGCCCTAGGGGACAGTTAAATCAGCCCCAGCATTTT
CASSPRGQLNQPQHF
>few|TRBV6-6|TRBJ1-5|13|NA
TGTGCCAGCAGTTACAGGGGTGATCAGCCCCAGCATTTT
CASSYRGDQPQHF
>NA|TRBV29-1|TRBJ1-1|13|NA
TGCAGCGTTGAACCACAGACGAACACTGAAGCTTTCTTT
CSVEPQTNTEAFF
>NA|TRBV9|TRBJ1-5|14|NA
TGTGCCAGTTCCCAGGGACAAAGCAATCAGCCCCAGCATTTT
CASSQGQSNQPQHF
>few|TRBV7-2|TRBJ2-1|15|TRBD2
TGTGCCAGCAGCCCACAAAGCGGGATGTACAATGAGCAGTTCTTC
CASSPQSGMYNEQFF
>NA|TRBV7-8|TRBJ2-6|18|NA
TGTGCCAGCAGCTTACTTCCAGGAATCTTCTCTGGGGCCAACGTCCTGACTTTC
CASSLLPGIFSGANVLTF
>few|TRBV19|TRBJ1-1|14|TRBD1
TGTGCCAGTAGTATGCAGGGGGCGAACACTGAAGCTTTCTTT
CASSMQGANTEAFF
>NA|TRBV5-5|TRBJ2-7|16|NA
TGTGCCAGCAGCGCTATCGAATTGACAGCAGCCTACGAGCAGTACTTC
CASSAIELTAAYEQYF
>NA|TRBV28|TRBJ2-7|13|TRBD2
TGTGCCAGCAGTTTGACACCGGGAGGCGAGCAGTACTTC
CASSLTPGGEQYF
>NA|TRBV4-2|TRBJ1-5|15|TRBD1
TGTGCCAGCAGCCCAGAAGGACAGGGTAATCAGCCCCAGCATTTT
CASSPEGQGNQPQHF
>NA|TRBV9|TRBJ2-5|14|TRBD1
TGTGCCAGTGGGTCCGGGACAGGCCAAGAGACCCAGTACTTC
CASGSGTGQETQYF
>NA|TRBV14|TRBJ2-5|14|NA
TGTGCCAGCAGCCTAAACAGGGCCCAAGAGACCCAGTACTTC
CASSLNRAQETQYF
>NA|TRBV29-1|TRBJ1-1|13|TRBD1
TGCAGCGTGGGGGAGACAGGGTACACTGAAGCTTTCTTT
CSVGETGYTEAFF
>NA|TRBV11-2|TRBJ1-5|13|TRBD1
TGTGCCAGCAGCTTAAAGGGGGCTCAGCCCCAGCATTTT
CASSLKGAQPQHF
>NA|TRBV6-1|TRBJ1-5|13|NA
TGTGCCAGCAGTGCTGGTAGCATTCAGCCCCAGCATTTT
CASSAGSIQPQHF
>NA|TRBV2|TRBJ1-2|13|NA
TGTGCCAGCAGTACGGGACTCATCTATGGCTACACCTTC
CASSTGLIYGYTF